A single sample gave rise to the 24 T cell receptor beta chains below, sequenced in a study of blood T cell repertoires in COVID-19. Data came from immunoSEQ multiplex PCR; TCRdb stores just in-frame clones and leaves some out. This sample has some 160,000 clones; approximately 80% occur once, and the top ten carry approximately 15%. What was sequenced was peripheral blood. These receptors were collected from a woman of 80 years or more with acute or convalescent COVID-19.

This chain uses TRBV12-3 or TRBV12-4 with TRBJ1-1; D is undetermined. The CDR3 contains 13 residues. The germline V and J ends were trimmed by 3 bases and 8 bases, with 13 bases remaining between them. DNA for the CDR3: TGTGCCAGCAGTTTTTGGGTCGAGGGCGAAGCTTTCTTT. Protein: CASSFWVEGEAFF.

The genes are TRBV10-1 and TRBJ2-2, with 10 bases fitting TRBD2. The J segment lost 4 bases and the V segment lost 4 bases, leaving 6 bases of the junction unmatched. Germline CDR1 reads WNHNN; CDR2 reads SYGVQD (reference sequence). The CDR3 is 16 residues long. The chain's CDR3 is CASSGLAGVGTGELFF. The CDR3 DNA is TGCGCCAGCAGTGGCCTAGCGGGAGTGGGCACCGGGGAGCTGTTTTTT.

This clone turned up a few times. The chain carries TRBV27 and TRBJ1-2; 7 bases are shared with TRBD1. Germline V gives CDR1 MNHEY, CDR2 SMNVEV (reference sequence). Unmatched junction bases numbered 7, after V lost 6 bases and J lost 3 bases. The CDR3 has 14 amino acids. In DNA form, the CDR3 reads TGTGCCAGCAGGCGACAGGGTAACGACTATGGCTACACCTTC. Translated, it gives CASRRQGNDYGYTF.

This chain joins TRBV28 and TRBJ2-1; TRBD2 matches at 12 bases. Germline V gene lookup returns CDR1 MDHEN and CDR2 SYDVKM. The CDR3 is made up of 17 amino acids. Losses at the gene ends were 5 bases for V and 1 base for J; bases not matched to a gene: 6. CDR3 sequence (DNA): TGTGCCAGCAGTCTCGGACTAGCGGGATATTCCTACAATGAGCAGTTCTTC. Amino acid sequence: CASSLGLAGYSYNEQFF.

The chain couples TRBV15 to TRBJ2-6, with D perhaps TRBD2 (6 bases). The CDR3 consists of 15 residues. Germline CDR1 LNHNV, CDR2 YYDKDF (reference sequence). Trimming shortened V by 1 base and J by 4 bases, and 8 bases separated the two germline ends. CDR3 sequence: CATSRGREGANVLTF. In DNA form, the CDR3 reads TGTGCCACCAGCAGAGGGAGGGAAGGGGCCAACGTCCTGACTTTC.

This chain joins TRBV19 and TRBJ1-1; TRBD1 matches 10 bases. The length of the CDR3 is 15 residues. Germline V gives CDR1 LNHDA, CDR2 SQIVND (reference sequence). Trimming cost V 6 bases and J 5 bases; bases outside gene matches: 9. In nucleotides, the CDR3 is TGTGCCAGTAGGATAAGGGGGACAGGGGTGACTGAAGCTTTCTTT. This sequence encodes CASRIRGTGVTEAFF. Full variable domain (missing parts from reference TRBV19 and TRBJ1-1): DGGITQSPKYLFRKEGQNVTLSCEQNLNHDAMYWYRQDPGQGLRLIYYSQIVNDFQKGDIAEGYSVSREKKESFPLTVTSAQKNPTAFYLCASRIRGTGVTEAFFGQGTRLTVV.

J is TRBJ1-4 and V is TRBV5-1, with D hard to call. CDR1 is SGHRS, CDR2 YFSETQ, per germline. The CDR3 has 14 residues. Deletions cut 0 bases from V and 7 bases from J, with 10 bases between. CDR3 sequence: CASSLVLGGEKLFF. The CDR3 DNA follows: TGCGCCAGCAGCTTGGTCCTAGGAGGTGAAAAACTGTTTTTT.

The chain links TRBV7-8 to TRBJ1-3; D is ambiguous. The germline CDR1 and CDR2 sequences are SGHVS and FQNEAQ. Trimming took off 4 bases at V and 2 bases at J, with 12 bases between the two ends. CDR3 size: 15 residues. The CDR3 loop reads CASSWSGGAGNTIYF. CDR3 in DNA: TGTGCCAGCAGCTGGAGCGGTGGGGCTGGAAACACCATATATTTT.

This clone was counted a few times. CDR3 region: CASSYLGAGYHQPQHF. CDR3 bases: TGTGCCAGCAGTTACTTAGGGGCAGGGTATCATCAGCCCCAGCATTTT. This chain links TRBV6-6 with TRBJ1-5; D may be TRBD1 (5 bases). There are 16 residues in the CDR3. The V end lost 1 base, the J end lost 5 bases, and 15 bases lay between the germline ends. Per germline, CDR1 MNHNY and CDR2 SVGAGI (reference sequence).

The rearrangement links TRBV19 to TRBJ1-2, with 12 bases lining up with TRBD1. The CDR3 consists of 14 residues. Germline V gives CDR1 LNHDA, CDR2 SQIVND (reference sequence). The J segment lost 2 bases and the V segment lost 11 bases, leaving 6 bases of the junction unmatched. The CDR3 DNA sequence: TGTGCCGTTAGGGGACAGGGGGCCAACTATGGCTACACCTTC. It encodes CAVRGQGANYGYTF.

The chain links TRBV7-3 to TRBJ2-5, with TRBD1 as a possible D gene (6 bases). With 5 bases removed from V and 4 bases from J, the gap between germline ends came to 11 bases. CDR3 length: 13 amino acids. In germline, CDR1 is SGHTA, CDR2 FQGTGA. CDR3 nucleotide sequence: TGTGCCAGCAGCATACAGGGCAGAGAGACCCAGTACTTC. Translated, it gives CASSIQGRETQYF. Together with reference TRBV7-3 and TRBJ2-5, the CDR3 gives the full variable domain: GAGVSQTPSNKVTEKGKYVELRCDPISGHTALYWYRQSLGQGPEFLIYFQGTGAADDSGLPNDRFFAVRPEGSVSTLKIQRTERGDSAVYLCASSIQGRETQYFGPGTRLLVL.

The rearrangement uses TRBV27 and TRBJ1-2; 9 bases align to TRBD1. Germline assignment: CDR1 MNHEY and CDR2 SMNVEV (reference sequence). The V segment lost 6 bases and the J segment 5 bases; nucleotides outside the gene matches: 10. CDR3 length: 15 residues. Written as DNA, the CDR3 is TGTGCCAGCAGGCCGGCCGGGACAGGGAGGTATGGCTACACCTTC. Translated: CASRPAGTGRYGYTF.

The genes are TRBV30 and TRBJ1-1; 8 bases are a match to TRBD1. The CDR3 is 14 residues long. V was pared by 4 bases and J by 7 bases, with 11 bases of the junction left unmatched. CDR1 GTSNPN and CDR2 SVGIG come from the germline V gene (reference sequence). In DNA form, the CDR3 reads TGTGCCTGGACGGGACAGGCCCCGTTTGGTGAAGCTTTCTTT. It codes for CAWTGQAPFGEAFF.

The chain's CDR3 is CASTLRRAASNYGYTF. DNA of the CDR3: TGTGCCAGTACCCTGCGCAGGGCAGCATCCAACTATGGCTACACCTTC. This chain uses TRBV19 with TRBJ1-2; perhaps TRBD1 as D (5 bases). The CDR3 contains 16 residues. V was clipped by 7 bases and J by 2 bases, with 20 bases between them. The V gene's germline CDR1 is LNHDA and CDR2 SQIVND (reference sequence).

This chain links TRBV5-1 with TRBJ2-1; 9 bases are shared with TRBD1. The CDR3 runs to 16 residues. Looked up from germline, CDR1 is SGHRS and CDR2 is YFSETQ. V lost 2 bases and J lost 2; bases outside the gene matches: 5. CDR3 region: CASSFRTGVAYNEQFF. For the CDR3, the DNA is TGCGCCAGCAGCTTCAGGACAGGGGTCGCCTACAATGAGCAGTTCTTC.

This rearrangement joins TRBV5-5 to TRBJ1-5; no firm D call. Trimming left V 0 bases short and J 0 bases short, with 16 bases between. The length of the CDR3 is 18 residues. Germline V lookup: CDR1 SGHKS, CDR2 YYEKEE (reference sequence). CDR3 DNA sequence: TGTGCCAGCAGCTTGGAAGAGGCAGCGTGGAATAGCAATCAGCCCCAGCATTTT. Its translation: CASSLEEAAWNSNQPQHF.

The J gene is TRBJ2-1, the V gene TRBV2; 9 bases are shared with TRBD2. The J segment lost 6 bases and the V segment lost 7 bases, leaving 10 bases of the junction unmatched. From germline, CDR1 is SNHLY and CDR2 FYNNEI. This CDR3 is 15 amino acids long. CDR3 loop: CASTLGLAGRNEQFF. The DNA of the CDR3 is TGTGCCAGCACTCTGGGGCTAGCGGGGCGCAATGAGCAGTTCTTC. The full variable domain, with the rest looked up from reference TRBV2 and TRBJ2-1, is EPEVTQTPSHQVTQMGQEVILRCVPISNHLYFYWYRQILGQKVEFLVSFYNNEISEKSEIFDDQFSVERPDGSNFTLKIRSTKLEDSAMYFCASTLGLAGRNEQFFGPGTRLTVL.

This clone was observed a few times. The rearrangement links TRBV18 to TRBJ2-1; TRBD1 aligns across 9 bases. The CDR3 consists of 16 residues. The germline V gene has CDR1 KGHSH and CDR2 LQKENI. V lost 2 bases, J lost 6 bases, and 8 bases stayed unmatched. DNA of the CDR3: TGTGCCAGCTCACCAACACAGGGACAGGGAGGCAATGAGCAGTTCTTC. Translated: CASSPTQGQGGNEQFF.

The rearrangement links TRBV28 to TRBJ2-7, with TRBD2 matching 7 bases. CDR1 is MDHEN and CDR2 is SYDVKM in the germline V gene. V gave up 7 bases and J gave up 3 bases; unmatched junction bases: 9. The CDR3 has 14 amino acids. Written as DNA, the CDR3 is TGTGCCAGCACCACATCCGGGACTAACTACGAGCAGTACTTC. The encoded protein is CASTTSGTNYEQYF. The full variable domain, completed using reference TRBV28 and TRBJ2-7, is DVKVTQSSRYLVKRTGEKVFLECVQDMDHENMFWYRQDPGLGLRLIYFSYDVKMKEKGDIPEGYSVSREKKERFSLILESASTNQTSMYLCASTTSGTNYEQYFGPGTRLTVT.

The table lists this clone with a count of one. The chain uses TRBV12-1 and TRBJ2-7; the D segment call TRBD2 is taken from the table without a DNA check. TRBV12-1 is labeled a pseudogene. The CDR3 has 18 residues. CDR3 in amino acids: CASSFPQGLAGGSYEQYF. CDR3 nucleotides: TGTGCCAGCAGCTTCCCACAGGGACTAGCGGGAGGAAGCTACGAGCAGTACTTC.

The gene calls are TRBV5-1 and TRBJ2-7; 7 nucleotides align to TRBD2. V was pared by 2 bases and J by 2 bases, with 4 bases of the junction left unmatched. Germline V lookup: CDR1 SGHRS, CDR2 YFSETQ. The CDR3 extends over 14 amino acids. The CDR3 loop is CASSFWGGAYEQYF. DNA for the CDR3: TGCGCCAGCAGCTTCTGGGGGGGAGCCTACGAGCAGTACTTC.

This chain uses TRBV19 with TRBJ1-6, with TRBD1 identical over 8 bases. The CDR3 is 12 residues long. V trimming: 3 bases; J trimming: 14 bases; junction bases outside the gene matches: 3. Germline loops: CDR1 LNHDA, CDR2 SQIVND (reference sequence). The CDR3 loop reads CASSMEDRALHF. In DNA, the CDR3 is TGTGCCAGTAGTATGGAGGACAGGGCCCTCCACTTT.

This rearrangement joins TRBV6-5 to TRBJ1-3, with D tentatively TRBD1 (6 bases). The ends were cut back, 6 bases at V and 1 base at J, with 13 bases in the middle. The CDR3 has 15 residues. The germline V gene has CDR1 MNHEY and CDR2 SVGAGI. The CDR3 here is CASRGTLGSGNTIYF. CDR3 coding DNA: TGTGCCAGCAGAGGGACATTGGGGTCTGGAAACACCATATATTTT.

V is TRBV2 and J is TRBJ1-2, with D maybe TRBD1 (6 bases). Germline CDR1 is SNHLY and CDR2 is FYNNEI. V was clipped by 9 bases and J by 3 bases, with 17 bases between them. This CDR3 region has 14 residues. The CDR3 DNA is TGTGCCAGTCGTGATAATCAGGGGCACTATGGCTACACCTTC. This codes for CASRDNQGHYGYTF.